One and the same sample provided the 15 T cell receptor beta chains below, sequenced in a study of blood T cells in healthy people across ages. A second PCR of about 6 to 12 cycles used a sample-barcoded 5' primer and a J-beta primer mix. A single record per CDR3 protein comes from TCRdb applying MiXCR to the 5' RACE reads. This table has 850,000 to 1,100,000 distinct CDR3 sequences, 35% to 40% appearing once. Source material: blood. The receptors here all came from a young man in good health.

This clonotype was seen a handful of times. The chain has TRBV7-2 and TRBJ1-2; D is undetermined. Germline values: CDR1 SGHTA, CDR2 FQGNSA. This CDR3 has 14 amino acids. The V end lost 1 base, the J end lost 1 base, and 7 bases lay between the germline ends. In nucleotides, the CDR3 is TGTGCCAGCAGCTTAGAGGCTATTAACTATGGCTACACCTTC. Amino acid sequence: CASSLEAINYGYTF.

This clonotype turned up a few times. This CDR3 reads CASSSDSLNEKLFF. CDR3 DNA: TGTGCCAGCAGTTCAGATAGTCTGAATGAAAAACTGTTTTTT. The V gene is TRBV6-5, the J gene TRBJ1-4; no reliable D call. Germline V gene data show CDR1 as MNHEY and CDR2 as SVGAGI. V was trimmed by 4 bases and J by 5 bases, leaving 11 bases between them. This CDR3 spans 14 amino acids.

V and J are TRBV7-9 and TRBJ2-1; D ambiguous. CDR3 size: 11 residues. V lost 5 bases and J lost 11, with 10 bases in between. The germline V gene has CDR1 SEHNR and CDR2 FQNEAQ (reference sequence). This CDR3 reads CASSPKMKQFF. Written as DNA, the CDR3 is TGTGCCAGCAGCCCAAAAATGAAGCAGTTCTTC. The full variable domain, rest sourced from reference TRBV7-9 and TRBJ2-1, is DTGVSQNPRHKITKRGQNVTFRCDPISEHNRLYWYRQTLGQGPEFLTYFQNEAQLEKSRLLSDRFSAERPKGSFSTLEIQRTEQGDSAMYLCASSPKMKQFFGPGTRLTVL.

The chain combines TRBV20-1 with TRBJ2-5; D not resolved. The V gene's germline CDR1 is DFQATT and CDR2 SNEGSKA (reference sequence). V gave up 1 base and J gave up 4 bases, with 16 bases separating them. The CDR3 spans 15 residues. The CDR3 here is CSARVPMGSGETQYF. CDR3 bases: TGCAGTGCTAGAGTCCCGATGGGCAGTGGAGAGACCCAGTACTTC.

The chain couples TRBV12-3 or TRBV12-4 to TRBJ1-2; D unresolved. This CDR3 is 14 amino acids long. V dropped 0 bases and J dropped 0 bases, with 5 bases sitting between them. The CDR3 region has the DNA TGTGCCAGCAGTTTAGCGATGTCTAACTATGGCTACACCTTC. Encoded protein: CASSLAMSNYGYTF.

The gene calls are TRBV3-1 and TRBJ1-4; D may be TRBD1 (5 bases). V was pared by 0 bases and J by 6 bases, with 8 bases between. Germline CDR1 is LGHDT and CDR2 is YNNKEL (reference sequence). The length of the CDR3 is 14 residues. CDR3 DNA sequence: TGTGCCAGCAGCCAAGAGGGGGATGATGAAAAACTGTTTTTT. Its translation: CASSQEGDDEKLFF.

Comments on this clonotype: The junction departs from germline at one end; a sequencing error may be responsible. The chain couples TRBV4-3 to TRBJ1-2; no definite D call. This CDR3 is built from 14 residues. Germline CDR1 and CDR2: LGHNA and YSLEER. The DNA for the CDR3 is TGCGCCGGCAGCCAAGACCGCCAGATCTATGGCTACACCTTC. Protein product: CAGSQDRQIYGYTF.

This clonotype was recorded only once. This chain uses TRBV2 with TRBJ1-5; 8 bases align to TRBD1. Germline V gene lookup returns CDR1 SNHLY and CDR2 FYNNEI. The CDR3 sequence is 15 residues long. The trim removed 4 bases at V and 1 base at J, leaving 3 bases unmatched. CDR3 sequence reads: CASSGWTGSNQPQHF. CDR3 bases: TGTGCCAGCAGTGGATGGACAGGGAGCAATCAGCCCCAGCATTTT.

This clonotype was seen a few times. The chain recombines TRBV20-1 with TRBJ1-1; no clear D gene. V was shortened by 3 bases and J by 6 bases, with 11 bases between the two germline ends. This CDR3 spans 12 amino acids. CDR1 DFQATT and CDR2 SNEGSKA come from the germline V gene (reference sequence). The CDR3, as DNA: TGCAGTGCTAGTGGTCGGTGGGCTGAAGCTTTCTTT. As protein: CSASGRWAEAFF.

Written as DNA, the CDR3 is TGTGCCAGCAGTTTAGCACGGGACAGTCCTTATGGCTACACCTTC. It is translated as CASSLARDSPYGYTF. The chain is built from TRBV12-3 or TRBV12-4 and TRBJ1-2, with 7 bases fitting TRBD1. V lost 0 bases, J lost 5 bases, and 6 bases stayed unmatched. The CDR3 spans 15 residues.

The chain has TRBV6-5 and TRBJ1-6; D perhaps matches TRBD1 (6 bases). V was shortened by 4 bases and J by 10 bases, with 11 bases between the two germline ends. CDR1 MNHEY and CDR2 SVGAGI come from the germline V gene. CDR3 length: 13 amino acids. DNA for the CDR3: TGTGCCAGCAGTTTGTCGGGGGGCTCACCCCTCCACTTT. Its protein product is CASSLSGGSPLHF.

This chain links TRBV28 with TRBJ2-4, with 7 positions matching TRBD1. Judging by the DNA end, TRBJ2-7 fits better; the J call may be wrong. The CDR3 is 17 residues long. Looked up from germline, CDR1 is MDHEN and CDR2 is SYDVKM. The CDR3 protein is CASSFSPGQGEFNEQYF. Written as DNA, the CDR3 is TGTGCCAGCAGTTTTTCCCCCGGGCAGGGGGAGTTCAACGAGCAGTACTTC.

This chain connects TRBV7-3 to TRBJ1-2; TRBD1 agrees at 8 bases. Losses at the gene ends were 5 bases for V and 7 bases for J; bases not matched to a gene: 9. The CDR3 contains 14 residues. Germline lookup yields CDR1 SGHTA and CDR2 FQGTGA. CDR3 in amino acids: CASSPLPGGCGYTF. The CDR3 DNA reads as TGTGCCAGCAGCCCCCTTCCAGGGGGCTGTGGCTACACCTTC.

This clonotype was recorded many times. This chain links TRBV6-2 or TRBV6-3 with TRBJ2-7; TRBD1 or TRBD2 may be the D gene (5 bases each). The V end lost 5 bases, the J end lost 0 bases, and 17 bases lay between the germline ends. CDR1 is MNHEY, CDR2 SVGEGT, per germline. The CDR3 spans 16 residues. The CDR3 region has the DNA TGTGCCAGCAGTGACGACCGGGACGGAAGCTCCTACGAGCAGTACTTC. Translated: CASSDDRDGSSYEQYF.

The chain uses TRBV7-2 and TRBJ2-7; D call uncertain. Looked up from germline, CDR1 is SGHTA and CDR2 is FQGNSA. This CDR3 region has 13 residues. V was pared by 3 bases and J by 6 bases, with 12 bases between. In DNA form, the CDR3 reads TGTGCCAGCAGCTTGTCGTTCGGAGTCGAGCAGTACTTC. This sequence encodes CASSLSFGVEQYF. Based on the CDR3 plus reference TRBV7-2 and TRBJ2-7, the full variable domain is GAGVSQSPSNKVTEKGKDVELRCDPISGHTALYWYRQSLGQGLEFLIYFQGNSAPDKSGLPSDRFSAERTGGSVSTLTIQRTQQEDSAVYLCASSLSFGVEQYFGPGTRLTVT.